A selection of T cell receptor beta chains follows, all from one sample in a study of beta chain features in type 1 diabetes. TCRdb keeps only in-frame clones here, not all; method: immunoSEQ multiplex PCR. The sample carries around 250,000 clones, over 65% recorded once. Sequencing was carried out using naive CD4+ T cells from blood. These TCRs come from a man between 25 and 39 years old in good health. CDR3s include the opening cysteine and the closing phenylalanine or tryptophan. The D gene is left open where the match is weak. Only some rows state a clone size, as once, few, many or a class for expanded clones.

size,D,V,J,length,CDR3,DNA
few,-,TRBV30,TRBJ2-7,15,CAWSVYGQRTYEQYF,TGTGCCTGGAGTGTATATGGACAGCGAACCTACGAGCAGTACTTC
-,-,TRBV9,TRBJ2-2,13,CASSVGLTGELFF,TGTGCCAGCAGCGTAGGGCTGACCGGGGAGCTGTTTTTT
few,-,TRBV30,TRBJ2-3,16,CAWSPTGKSSTDTQYF,TGTGCCTGGAGTCCTACGGGGAAGAGTAGCACAGATACGCAGTATTTT
-,-,TRBV5-1,TRBJ2-1,14,CASSLDPGSFEQFF,TGCGCCAGCAGCTTGGATCCAGGGTCTTTTGAGCAGTTCTTC
-,-,TRBV30,TRBJ1-1,12,CAWSEYSTRAFF,TGTGCCTGGAGTGAATATAGTACTCGGGCTTTCTTT
-,-,TRBV25-1,TRBJ2-1,15,CASSEMRGPYNEQFF,TGTGCCAGCAGTGAGATGCGGGGCCCCTACAATGAGCAGTTCTTC
-,-,TRBV30,TRBJ2-1,12,CAWSAEVGEQFF,TGTGCCTGGAGTGCAGAGGTAGGGGAGCAGTTCTTC
-,-,TRBV20-1,TRBJ2-7,10,CSARKDEQYF,TGCAGTGCTCGGAAGGACGAGCAGTACTTC
few,-,TRBV19,TRBJ2-5,15,CASSINTKAGETQYF,TGTGCCAGTAGTATTAACACAAAGGCAGGAGAGACCCAGTACTTC
-,-,TRBV30,TRBJ1-5,14,CAWSVLSSNQPQHF,TGTGCCTGGAGTGTACTCTCGAGCAATCAGCCCCAGCATTTT
-,-,TRBV30,TRBJ2-5,12,CAWSVGQETQYF,TGTGCCTGGAGTGTGGGGCAAGAGACCCAGTACTTC
-,-,TRBV30,TRBJ2-7,14,CAWKLGLSSYEQYF,TGTGCCTGGAAACTTGGGTTGAGCTCCTACGAGCAGTACTTC
-,-,TRBV30,TRBJ1-1,12,CAWSHSNTEAFF,TGTGCCTGGAGCCATTCTAACACTGAAGCTTTCTTT
-,-,TRBV20-1,TRBJ2-1,10,CSASHDEQFF,TGCAGTGCTAGCCACGATGAGCAGTTCTTC
-,-,TRBV30,TRBJ1-5,17,CAWSVSQGLASNQPQHF,TGTGCCTGGAGTGTAAGTCAGGGACTGGCTAGCAATCAGCCCCAGCATTTT
-,TRBD2,TRBV7-2,TRBJ2-7,14,CASSFSGRTGEQYF,TGTGCCAGCAGCTTTAGCGGGAGGACTGGGGAGCAGTACTTC
-,-,TRBV30,TRBJ2-2,14,CAWGIGVNTGELFF,TGTGCCTGGGGAATAGGGGTGAACACCGGGGAGCTGTTTTTT
-,TRBD2,TRBV28,TRBJ2-1,17,CASSSTSGGTPPHEQFF,TGTGCCAGCAGCTCGACTAGCGGGGGAACCCCCCCCCATGAGCAGTTCTTC
-,-,TRBV6-6,TRBJ2-1,16,CASSYFRGSGDNEQFF,TGTGCCAGCAGTTATTTCCGGGGTTCTGGCGACAATGAGCAGTTCTTC
-,TRBD1,TRBV14,TRBJ2-7,12,CASSDRAYEQYF,TGTGCCAGCAGTGACAGGGCCTACGAGCAGTACTTC
-,-,TRBV7-8,TRBJ1-1,11,CASSLTEEAFF,TGTGCCAGCAGCTTAACAGAAGAAGCTTTCTTT
once,-,TRBV7-2,TRBJ1-2,14,CASHPVGANTGYTF,TGTGCCAGCCATCCTGTCGGGGCTAACACTGGCTACACCTTC
-,-,TRBV4-3,TRBJ2-5,14,CASSQDGYQETQYF,TGCGCCAGCAGCCAAGACGGTTACCAAGAGACCCAGTACTTC
-,TRBD1,TRBV29-1,TRBJ1-6,13,CSATTGPNSPLHF,TGCAGCGCTACGACAGGGCCGAATTCACCCCTCCACTTT
once,-,TRBV2,TRBJ2-5,13,CASRSSPGETQYF,TGTGCCAGCAGGTCTTCCCCCGGCGAGACCCAGTACTTC
-,-,TRBV5-1,TRBJ2-2,15,CASSLGALGTGELFF,TGCGCCAGCAGCTTGGGAGCTCTGGGGACCGGGGAGCTGTTTTTT
-,-,TRBV27,TRBJ2-3,14,CASSPNGLKDTQYF,TGTGCCAGCAGTCCAAACGGACTAAAAGATACGCAGTATTTT
-,-,TRBV29-1,TRBJ2-7,13,CSVAGTLSYEQYF,TGCAGCGTTGCCGGGACTCTCTCCTACGAGCAGTACTTC
-,TRBD1,TRBV29-1,TRBJ2-7,12,CSANRGLYEQYF,TGCAGCGCTAACAGGGGTCTCTACGAGCAGTACTTC
-,-,TRBV2,TRBJ2-1,15,CASSERRPSYNEQFF,TGTGCCAGCAGTGAACGGCGGCCCTCCTACAATGAGCAGTTCTTC
-,-,TRBV5-6,TRBJ1-2,14,CASSLVGTGAMRTF,-
-,-,TRBV5-1,TRBJ2-6,15,CASSWEVTGANVLTF,TGCGCCAGCAGCTGGGAGGTAACCGGGGCCAACGTCCTGACTTTC
-,-,TRBV7-2,TRBJ1-2,11,CASSRNYGYTF,TGTGCCAGCAGCCGCAACTATGGCTACACCTTC
-,-,TRBV15,TRBJ2-7,14,CATSRERLVYEQYF,TGTGCCACCAGCAGAGAGCGGCTAGTCTACGAGCAGTACTTC
-,TRBD2,TRBV9,TRBJ2-5,11,CASSLVTSAYF,TGTGCCAGCAGCTTAGTGACTAGCGCGTACTTC
-,-,TRBV28,TRBJ2-7,14,CASSAPGRPYEQYF,TGTGCCAGCAGTGCACCGGGACGTCCTTACGAGCAGTACTTC
-,-,TRBV29-1,TRBJ1-5,13,CSVGEGRNQPQHF,TGCAGCGTTGGTGAAGGGCGGAATCAGCCCCAGCATTTT
-,-,TRBV5-6,TRBJ2-5,16,CASSPSGLTPQETQYF,TGTGCCAGCAGCCCAAGTGGACTCACACCTCAAGAGACCCAGTACTTC
-,-,TRBV30,TRBJ2-2,16,CAWSVPGTANTGELFF,TGTGCCTGGAGTGTACCGGGGACTGCGAACACCGGGGAGCTGTTTTTT
-,-,TRBV7-6,TRBJ2-5,13,CASSWLLEATQYF,TGTGCCAGCAGCTGGCTCCTAGAGGCGACCCAGTACTTC
-,TRBD1,TRBV18,TRBJ2-1,12,CASSPPPTGVFF,TGTGCCAGCTCACCACCTCCCACAGGGGTGTTCTTC
-,TRBD2,TRBV6-5,TRBJ2-3,13,CASRREAAGTQYF,TGTGCCAGCAGGCGGGAGGCGGCAGGAACGCAGTATTTT